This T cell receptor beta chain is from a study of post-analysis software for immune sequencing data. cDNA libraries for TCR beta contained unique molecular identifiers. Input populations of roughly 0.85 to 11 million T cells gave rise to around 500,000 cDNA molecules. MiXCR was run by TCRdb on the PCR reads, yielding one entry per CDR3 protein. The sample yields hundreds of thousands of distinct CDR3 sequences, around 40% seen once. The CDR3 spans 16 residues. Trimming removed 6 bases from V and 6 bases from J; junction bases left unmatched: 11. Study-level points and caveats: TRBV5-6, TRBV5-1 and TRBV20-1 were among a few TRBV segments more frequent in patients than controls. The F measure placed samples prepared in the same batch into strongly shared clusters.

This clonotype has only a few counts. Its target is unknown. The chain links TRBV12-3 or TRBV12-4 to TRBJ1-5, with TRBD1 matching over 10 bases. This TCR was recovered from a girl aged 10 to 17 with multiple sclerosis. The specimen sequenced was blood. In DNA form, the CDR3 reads TGTGCCAGCAGCCTAGGACAGGGGGTTACTAGTCAGCCCCAGCATTTT. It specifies CASSLGQGVTSQPQHF.